A selection of T cell receptor beta chains follows, all from one sample in a study of regulatory T cells in long-lasting Graves disease. TCRdb reanalysed the multiplex PCR reads using MiXCR and keeps one entry per CDR3 protein. The sample comprises 350,000 to 500,000 distinct CDR3 sequences, 14% of which are singletons, and about a sixth rests with the top ten. The sample was also linked to a second study, of T cells in Graves' hyperthyroidism and ophthalmopathy.

The source material was peripheral blood mononuclear cells (PBMCs), sampled at new diagnosis, from a patient treated with antithyroid drugs. Source of these receptors: a woman in her forties or fifties with Graves disease. Both conserved end residues are part of each CDR3. Each record gives: clone size, V gene, D gene, J gene, CDR3 protein, CDR3 DNA. The D gene is left open where the match is weak. Size tells how often a clone was seen (once, few, many) or the class of an expanded clone, and some rows leave it out.

.	TRBV27	.	TRBJ2-5	CASSKGQPIGVTQYF	TGTGCCAGCAGTAAAGGACAGCCGATCGGGGTTACCCAGTACTTC
few	TRBV30	TRBD1	TRBJ2-3	CAWSVLGQGVANTQYF	TGTGCCTGGAGTGTTCTGGGGCAGGGGGTCGCAAATACGCAGTATTTT
few	TRBV5-1	TRBD1	TRBJ2-7	CASSLVAGTGRLYEQYF	TGCGCCAGCAGCTTGGTGGCTGGGACAGGGAGGCTCTACGAGCAGTACTTC
many	TRBV5-1	TRBD1	TRBJ2-7	CASSSPAGTGNEQYF	TGCGCCAGCAGCTCGCCCGCCGGGACAGGGAACGAGCAGTACTTC
many	TRBV27	.	TRBJ1-2	CASSPDRHSDYGYTF	TGTGCCAGCAGCCCTGACCGCCACTCGGACTATGGCTACACCTTC
many	TRBV7-9	.	TRBJ2-7	CASSLVAKSSYEQYF	TGTGCCAGCAGCTTAGTGGCGAAGAGCTCCTACGAGCAGTACTTC
many	TRBV29-1	TRBD1	TRBJ1-1	CSVLGTGSLNTEAFF	TGCAGCGTCCTCGGGACAGGGTCTTTGAACACTGAAGCTTTCTTT
many	TRBV5-1	.	TRBJ1-2	CASSLDGSSNYGYTF	TGCGCCAGCAGCTTGGACGGTTCTTCTAACTATGGCTACACCTTC
.	TRBV12-3/TRBV12-4	TRBD2	TRBJ2-2	CASSFKGRWTSGPNTGELFF	TGTGCCAGCAGTTTTAAGGGCCGGTGGACTAGCGGGCCAAACACCGGGGAGCTGTTTTTT
.	TRBV3-1	.	TRBJ1-6	CASSQGARSPLHF	TGTGCCAGCAGCCAGGGGGCGCGGTCACCCCTCCACTTT
few	TRBV7-8	.	TRBJ1-2	CASSLANRVTNHGYTF	TGTGCCAGCAGCTTAGCTAACAGGGTAACGAACCATGGCTACACCTTC
many	TRBV20-1	TRBD2	TRBJ2-3	CSLPGTSGIDNTQYF	TGCAGTCTCCCCGGGACTAGCGGGATAGATAATACGCAGTATTTT
many	TRBV5-1	TRBD2	TRBJ2-3	CASSPGLAYTDTQYF	TGCGCCAGCAGCCCGGGACTAGCGTACACAGATACGCAGTATTTT
.	TRBV4-2	.	TRBJ1-1	CASSQGRLVGHEGTEAFF	TGTGCCAGCAGCCAAGGGAGATTGGTAGGTCACGAAGGTACTGAAGCTTTCTTT
few	TRBV10-3	.	TRBJ1-1	CAISEDRNTEAFF	TGTGCCATCAGCGAGGACAGAAACACTGAAGCTTTCTTT
few	TRBV5-1	.	TRBJ1-1	CASSWDTTGYGAFF	TGCGCCAGCAGCTGGGACACTACAGGGTACGGTGCTTTCTTT
.	TRBV27	TRBD1	TRBJ1-5	CASSIRGTGLSNQPQHF	TGTGCCAGCAGTATCCGCGGGACAGGGCTTAGCAATCAGCCCCAGCATTTT
few	TRBV7-8	TRBD2	TRBJ2-4	CASSIRWIGTSEELAKNIQYF	TGTGCCAGCAGCATTAGATGGATCGGGACTAGCGAAGAATTAGCCAAAAACATTCAGTACTTC
many	TRBV28	.	TRBJ2-1	CASSVQGLKYEQFF	TGTGCCAGCAGTGTCCAGGGGCTTAAATATGAGCAGTTCTTC
.	TRBV7-3	.	TRBJ1-6	CASSLGGPNSPLHF	TGTGCCAGCAGCTTAGGGGGGCCTAATTCACCCCTCCACTTT
many	TRBV20-1	.	TRBJ1-1	CSAISGRGTEAFF	TGCAGTGCTATTTCGGGTAGGGGCACTGAAGCTTTCTTT
many	TRBV3-1	TRBD2	TRBJ2-7	CASSQEGSGNSYEQYF	TGTGCCAGCAGCCAAGAGGGTAGCGGGAACTCCTACGAGCAGTACTTC
many	TRBV7-9	TRBD2	TRBJ2-1	CASSLSGDPYNEQFF	TGTGCCAGCAGCTTGAGCGGGGACCCATACAATGAGCAGTTCTTC
few	TRBV18	TRBD2	TRBJ2-1	CASSPPSGRAYNEQFF	TGTGCCAGCTCACCTCCGAGCGGGAGGGCCTACAATGAGCAGTTCTTC
many	TRBV28	.	TRBJ1-1	CASRYRAATEAFF	TGTGCCAGCAGGTACAGGGCGGCCACTGAAGCTTTCTTT
few	TRBV9	.	TRBJ2-3	CASSGHSGGEPGDTQYF	TGTGCCAGCAGCGGCCACTCAGGGGGGGAGCCCGGAGATACGCAGTATTTT
many	TRBV28	.	TRBJ1-2	CASSQGYREGGYTF	TGTGCCAGCAGTCAGGGGTACAGGGAGGGTGGCTACACCTTC
.	TRBV5-1	.	TRBJ2-2	CASSRGTENTGELFF	TGCGCCAGCAGCAGGGGGACGGAAAACACCGGGGAGCTGTTTTTT
many	TRBV24-1	TRBD2	TRBJ2-1	CATSDLGGSSYNEQFF	TGTGCCACCAGTGATTTGGGCGGGAGCTCTTACAATGAGCAGTTCTTC
.	TRBV4-1	.	TRBJ2-7	CASSQVVKMEGTYEQYF	TGCGCCAGCAGCCAAGTCGTGAAGATGGAGGGTACCTACGAGCAGTACTTC
few	TRBV4-2	TRBD2	TRBJ2-5	CASSQIVASGKPHQYF	TGTGCCAGCAGCCAAATTGTAGCTAGCGGGAAACCCCACCAGTACTTC
few	TRBV20-1	.	TRBJ1-2	CSARKGRNPYGYTF	TGCAGTGCTAGAAAGGGCAGAAACCCCTATGGCTACACCTTC
.	TRBV5-6	.	TRBJ2-7	CASSLEVPYEQYF	TGTGCCAGCAGCTTGGAGGTGCCCTACGAGCAGTACTTC
.	TRBV20-1	TRBD2	TRBJ2-3	CSAPLAGGPKGTDTQYF	TGCAGTGCTCCTCTAGCGGGAGGGCCGAAGGGCACAGATACGCAGTATTTT
many	TRBV30	.	TRBJ1-6	CAWSLGTLNSPLHF	TGTGCCTGGAGCCTCGGGACACTAAATTCACCCCTCCACTTT
many	TRBV20-1	.	TRBJ2-5	CSARDGYQETQYF	TGCAGTGCTAGAGATGGGTACCAAGAGACCCAGTACTTC
.	TRBV5-6	.	TRBJ2-4	CASSLSKVENIQYF	TGTGCCAGCAGCTTGTCGAAAGTAGAAAACATTCAGTACTTC
.	TRBV27	.	TRBJ1-1	CASSLDSLSNTEAFF	TGTGCCAGCAGTTTGGACAGCCTTTCGAACACTGAAGCTTTCTTT
many	TRBV6-9	.	TRBJ1-3	CASSYWASRSSGNTIYF	TGTGCCAGCAGTTACTGGGCCTCAAGGTCCTCTGGAAACACCATATATTTT
few	TRBV5-1	TRBD2	TRBJ2-3	CASNPLSGRARDTQYF	TGCGCCAGCAACCCATTGAGCGGGAGGGCCAGGGATACGCAGTATTTT
many	TRBV6-5	TRBD2	TRBJ2-7	CASSYQHPSGAIPYEQYF	TGTGCCAGCAGTTACCAACACCCTAGCGGGGCTATACCCTACGAGCAGTACTTC
many	TRBV11-2	.	TRBJ1-2	CASSLVLTYGYTF	TGTGCCAGCAGCTTAGTATTGACGTATGGCTACACCTTC
many	TRBV5-8	.	TRBJ2-2	CASSLFRNTGELFF	TGTGCCAGCAGCTTATTCAGGAACACCGGGGAGCTGTTTTTT
many	TRBV28	TRBD2	TRBJ2-7	CASSSPGLAAPYEQYF	TGTGCCAGCAGTTCTCCGGGACTAGCTGCCCCCTACGAGCAGTACTTC
few	TRBV20-1	.	TRBJ2-7	CSASDITYEQYF	TGCAGTGCTTCCGACATTACCTACGAGCAGTACTTC
many	TRBV5-1	.	TRBJ2-7	CASSLARGSSYEQYF	TGCGCCAGCAGCTTGGCCCGGGGGTCCTCCTACGAGCAGTACTTC
many	TRBV12-3/TRBV12-4	TRBD2	TRBJ2-2	CASSPLAGGPHGELFF	TGTGCCAGCAGCCCACTAGCGGGAGGCCCTCACGGGGAGCTGTTTTTT
.	TRBV30	TRBD2	TRBJ2-1	CAWSPSGRYGNEQFF	TGTGCCTGGAGTCCAAGCGGGAGGTACGGCAATGAGCAGTTCTTC
many	TRBV20-1	TRBD2	TRBJ2-3	CSARERLAGGADTQYF	TGCAGTGCTAGAGAACGACTAGCGGGGGGCGCAGATACGCAGTATTTT
many	TRBV5-1	.	TRBJ1-2	CASSLAPTEPYGYTF	TGCGCCAGCAGCTTGGCCCCTACAGAGCCCTATGGCTACACCTTC
many	TRBV2	.	TRBJ1-4	CASSERGGAGEKLFF	TGTGCCAGCAGTGAAAGGGGGGGGGCCGGCGAAAAACTGTTTTTT